Sequencing of this T cell receptor beta chain was carried out in a study of vaccination and CD4 T cells after COVID-19. The treatment was: roughly nine-day PBMC culture with coronavirus spike peptide pools or control peptides (ViraFEST assay). Culture of 2 million to 2.5 million PBMCs per well took place with around 10 IU/ml IL-2 and roughly 9.8 ug/ml peptide pools. Trimming pared 5 bases from V and 4 bases from J, leaving 17 bases between. This CDR3 is built from 14 residues. Germline CDR1 DFQATT, CDR2 SNEGSKA (reference sequence). Study-wide results and caveats: Spike mono-reactivity was found in 304 of the 307 vaccine-specific clones identified in convalescent patients.

The Oncomine TCR Beta short-read assay generated sequence data from the DNA of cultured CD4+ T cells. TCRdb called the PCR reads again in MiXCR, with one record for every CDR3 protein. In the table there are 13,000 or so distinct CDR3 sequences, just under 75% of which are singletons. This clonotype was counted only a few times. Its target is not known. The sequenced sample consisted of CD4+ T cells from blood, cultured in vitro. The source of this sequence is a human donor who had recovered from COVID-19. The chain employs TRBV20-1 and TRBJ1-1; perhaps TRBD1 as D (6 bases). CDR3 DNA: TGCAGTGCTCCTCACAGGGTCGGAGGCACTGAAGCTTTCTTT. Translated: CSAPHRVGGTEAFF.